The 28 T cell receptor beta chains in this list originate from one sample, sequenced in a study of blood T cell repertoires in COVID-19. The method was immunoSEQ multiplex PCR; TCRdb's version includes in-frame clones alone and lacks a portion of them. The sample has about 180,000 clones, nearly 90% seen once. Sequencing used PBMCs or T cells enriched from blood (not recorded which). The receptors here all came from a woman in her thirties or forties with acute COVID-19.

This chain joins TRBV6-1 and TRBJ2-7; maybe TRBD1 (5 bases). The CDR3 has 14 amino acids. Deletions cut 3 bases from V and 0 bases from J, with 9 bases between. Germline lookup yields CDR1 MNHNS and CDR2 SASEGT. CDR3 protein: CASSEDIGSYEQYF. DNA for the CDR3: TGTGCCAGCAGTGAGGACATTGGCTCCTACGAGCAGTACTTC.

The CDR3 bases are TGTGCCAGCAGCTTAGGGGACAACTACGAGCAGTACTTC. It translates to CASSLGDNYEQYF. The rearrangement joins TRBV7-9 to TRBJ2-7, with D possibly matching TRBD1 (6 bases). V was cut by 1 base and J by 3 bases, with 7 bases left in between. Germline-derived CDR1 and CDR2 are SEHNR and FQNEAQ (reference sequence). The CDR3 length is 13 residues. The whole variable domain, remainder taken from reference TRBV7-9 and TRBJ2-7, is DTGVSQNPRHKITKRGQNVTFRCDPISEHNRLYWYRQTLGQGPEFLTYFQNEAQLEKSRLLSDRFSAERPKGSFSTLEIQRTEQGDSAMYLCASSLGDNYEQYFGPGTRLTVT.

Only a few counts were recorded for this clone. The chain uses TRBV5-8 and TRBJ2-1; D not resolved. The germline V and J ends were trimmed by 5 bases and 0 bases, with 12 bases remaining between them. The germline gives CDR1 SGHTS, CDR2 YDEGEE. This CDR3 has 15 residues. CDR3 nucleotides: TGTGCCAGCAGTACCAATAGTGACTCCTACAATGAGCAGTTCTTC. Amino acid sequence: CASSTNSDSYNEQFF. The full variable domain, its missing parts supplied by reference TRBV5-8 and TRBJ2-1, is EAGVTQSPTHLIKTRGQQATLRCSPISGHTSVYWYQQALGLGLQFLLWYDEGEERNRGNFPPRFSGRQFPNYSSELNVNALELEDSALYLCASSTNSDSYNEQFFGPGTRLTVL.

The V call is TRBV7-9, the J call TRBJ2-3, with 7 bases that match TRBD1. Germline values: CDR1 SEHNR, CDR2 FQNEAQ (reference sequence). The V and J ends lost 4 bases and 2 bases, in that order; junction bases with no gene match: 9. This CDR3 spans 16 amino acids. In DNA form, the CDR3 reads TGTGCCAGCAGCTCCACCGGGACAGCAAACACAGATACGCAGTATTTT. Translating it yields CASSSTGTANTDTQYF.

V gene TRBV7-9 combines with J gene TRBJ2-1, with TRBD2 matching 8 bases. This CDR3 has 15 residues. Trimming at V came to 4 bases and at J to 5 bases, leaving 7 bases not matched to a gene. Germline loops: CDR1 SEHNR, CDR2 FQNEAQ (reference sequence). This chain's CDR3 is CASSYLSGTDNEQFF. CDR3 nucleotides: TGTGCCAGCAGCTACCTTAGCGGGACCGACAATGAGCAGTTCTTC.

The V and J genes are TRBV10-2 and TRBJ2-3, with 10 bases aligning to TRBD2. The CDR3 covers 14 residues. V shed 6 bases, J shed 9 bases, and the junction held 9 bases outside the gene matches. Per the germline V gene, CDR1 is WSHSY and CDR2 is SAAADI. CDR3 DNA sequence: TGCGCCAGCAGAGATTTAGCGGGGGGAGCCACGCAGTATTTT. Protein product: CASRDLAGGATQYF.

The genes are TRBV23-1 and TRBJ2-3, with TRBD2 as a possible D gene (7 bases). TRBV23-1 is labeled an ORF, and its function is uncertain. This CDR3 spans 17 amino acids. The V end lost 6 bases, the J end lost 1 base, and 20 bases lay between the germline ends. The CDR3 DNA is TGCGCCAGCAGACCGGGATCTGGGGAGGGGGGCACAGATACGCAGTATTTT. Encoded protein: CASRPGSGEGGTDTQYF.

This clone was observed a single time. The chain has TRBV7-9 and TRBJ1-1, with D possibly TRBD1 on 5 matching bases. From germline, CDR1 is SEHNR and CDR2 FQNEAQ (reference sequence). V was trimmed by 6 bases and J by 3 bases, leaving 23 bases between them. The CDR3 runs 17 residues. The CDR3 here is CASRGKRQAGYDTEAFF. CDR3 in DNA: TGTGCCAGCAGAGGTAAACGCCAGGCAGGGTACGACACTGAAGCTTTCTTT.

The J gene is TRBJ2-7, the V gene TRBV15; 11 bases are a match to TRBD2. From germline, CDR1 is LNHNV and CDR2 YYDKDF (reference sequence). J lost 5 bases, V lost 4 bases, and 7 bases had no gene match. The CDR3 sequence is 15 residues long. The CDR3 nucleotides are TGTGCCACCAGCACCCGGACTAGCGGGCCTAACGAGCAGTACTTC. As protein: CATSTRTSGPNEQYF.

This clone has just one count. The chain recombines TRBV2 with TRBJ2-1; D is perhaps TRBD1 (5 bases). The V gene's germline CDR1 is SNHLY and CDR2 FYNNEI. V was shortened by 2 bases and J by 15 bases, with 29 bases between the two germline ends. This CDR3 is built from 17 residues. The CDR3: CASSEWWGVSPRMLLFF. CDR3 in DNA: TGTGCCAGCAGTGAATGGTGGGGCGTCTCTCCTAGGATGCTTCTGTTCTTC.

The rearrangement links TRBV19 to TRBJ1-1; 8 bases map to TRBD1. Losses at the gene ends were 5 bases for V and 5 bases for J; bases not matched to a gene: 4. The CDR3 has 13 amino acids. Germline V lookup: CDR1 LNHDA, CDR2 SQIVND (reference sequence). CDR3 amino acids: CASSAGGRTEAFF. CDR3 DNA: TGTGCCAGTAGTGCAGGGGGCCGGACTGAAGCTTTCTTT.

The CDR3 loop reads CASSLQGARAYGYTF. In DNA form, the CDR3 reads TGTGCCAGCAGTTTACAGGGGGCGAGGGCCTATGGCTACACCTTC. This rearrangement joins TRBV28 to TRBJ1-2; 8 positions agree with TRBD1. Trimming removed 2 bases from V and 4 bases from J; junction bases left unmatched: 6. The CDR3 length is 15 residues. Germline V gives CDR1 MDHEN, CDR2 SYDVKM.

The chain couples TRBV19 to TRBJ2-3; 10 bases are a match to TRBD1. This CDR3 is built from 15 residues. Germline V gives CDR1 LNHDA, CDR2 SQIVND (reference sequence). V shed 2 bases and J 6 bases; nucleotides not matched to a gene: 5. This chain's CDR3 is CASSIRTGGVDTQYF. CDR3 nucleotides: TGTGCCAGTAGTATAAGGACAGGGGGAGTCGATACGCAGTATTTT.

The J gene is TRBJ2-1, the V gene TRBV7-9, with 12 bases lining up with TRBD2. V lost 4 bases to trimming and J lost 8 bases; unmatched junction nucleotides: 12. The CDR3 has 17 residues. Germline CDR1 and CDR2: SEHNR and FQNEAQ (reference sequence). CDR3 region: CASSSSRTSGVFDEQFF. DNA for the CDR3: TGTGCCAGCAGCTCGTCCAGGACTAGCGGGGTTTTCGATGAGCAGTTCTTC.

The CDR3 loop is CASSESGTKLFF. Written as DNA, the CDR3 is TGTGCCAGCAGTGAATCGGGTACCAAACTGTTTTTT. The rearrangement links TRBV2 to TRBJ1-4; no definite D call. V was trimmed by 2 bases and J by 11 bases, leaving 9 bases between them. This CDR3 has 12 residues. From germline, CDR1 is SNHLY and CDR2 FYNNEI.

This clone was detected once. This chain joins TRBV5-1 and TRBJ2-3, with 11 bases aligning to TRBD2. The germline gives CDR1 SGHRS, CDR2 YFSETQ. The CDR3 covers 15 residues. J was trimmed by 5 bases and V by 4 bases; bases with no gene match: 6. CDR3 residues: CASSPIAGGQDTQYF. CDR3 DNA: TGCGCCAGCAGCCCTATAGCGGGGGGGCAAGATACGCAGTATTTT.

The chain couples TRBV24-1 to TRBJ2-1, with 8 bases lining up with TRBD2. In germline, CDR1 is KGHDR, CDR2 SFDVKD. The CDR3 spans 15 residues. The V and J ends lost 7 bases and 4 bases, in that order; junction bases with no gene match: 8. The CDR3 DNA follows: TGTGCCACCAGCCCCCCGGGACTAGGGTACAATGAGCAGTTCTTC. Translation: CATSPPGLGYNEQFF.

The chain carries TRBV4-3 and TRBJ2-3, with D hard to call. The germline V and J ends were trimmed by 0 bases and 0 bases, with 10 bases remaining between them. This CDR3 has 16 residues. Looked up from germline, CDR1 is LGHNA and CDR2 is YSLEER. The CDR3 sequence is CASSQDVRRSTDTQYF. The CDR3 nucleotides read TGCGCCAGCAGCCAAGATGTCCGTCGGAGCACAGATACGCAGTATTTT.

The rearrangement links TRBV7-2 to TRBJ2-2; TRBD2 agrees at 7 bases. J gave up 10 bases and V 2 bases, and 7 bases lay outside the gene matches. The CDR3 length is 14 residues. Germline CDR1 reads SGHTA; CDR2 reads FQGNSA. This CDR3 is CASSLWGGVEELFF. CDR3 coding DNA: TGTGCCAGCAGCTTATGGGGGGGAGTTGAGGAGCTGTTTTTT.

This clone was recorded a few times. The chain is built from TRBV6-2 or TRBV6-3 and TRBJ2-1; possibly TRBD2 for D (6 bases). This CDR3 contains 14 residues. Germline V gene sequence: CDR1 MNHEY, CDR2 SVGEGT. With 3 bases removed from V and 6 bases from J, the gap between germline ends came to 12 bases. CDR3 loop: CASSYGGIFNEQFF. The DNA for the CDR3 is TGTGCCAGCAGTTATGGAGGGATCTTCAATGAGCAGTTCTTC.

The V call is TRBV19, the J call TRBJ2-3; D uncertain. Germline V gene sequence: CDR1 LNHDA, CDR2 SQIVND (reference sequence). CDR3 length: 17 amino acids. V was clipped by 0 bases and J by 6 bases, with 19 bases between them. For the CDR3, the DNA is TGTGCCAGTAGTATAGATCGAACAGCAACACCCATCGATACGCAGTATTTT. This gives the protein CASSIDRTATPIDTQYF.

On this clone itself: Different DNA sequences within this sample yield the same CDR3. The chain uses TRBV9 and TRBJ1-1; TRBD1 matches 9 bases. Germline-derived CDR1 and CDR2 are SGDLS and YYNGEE. The ends lost 0 bases at V and 1 base at J; junction bases unmatched: 1. The CDR3 length is 15 residues. The CDR3 DNA reads TGTGCCAGCAGCGTAGTGACAGGGGGGAACACTGAAGCTTTCTTT. Amino acid sequence: CASSVVTGGNTEAFF.

The sample holds a few counts of this clone. The chain combines TRBV2 with TRBJ2-7, with D possibly TRBD2 on 6 matching bases. The CDR3 consists of 14 residues. V gave up 2 bases and J gave up 6 bases, with 14 bases separating them. From germline, CDR1 is SNHLY and CDR2 FYNNEI. The CDR3 nucleotides read TGTGCCAGCAGTGAAAGGACGGTGGGGGGCGAGCAGTACTTC. This sequence encodes CASSERTVGGEQYF.

V is TRBV18 and J is TRBJ2-3, with TRBD2 as a possible D gene (6 bases). Germline V gene lookup returns CDR1 KGHSH and CDR2 LQKENI. The V gene lost 8 bases and the J gene lost 0 bases, with 15 bases spanning the gap. The CDR3 runs to 15 residues. CDR3 coding DNA: TGTGCCAGCAAATCCGGGGGATTGAGCACAGATACGCAGTATTTT. Translated, it gives CASKSGGLSTDTQYF.

The rearrangement uses TRBV21-1 and TRBJ1-5; the D call of TRBD1 is as the table states it, not checked on the DNA. TRBV21-1 corresponds to a pseudogene. The CDR3 consists of 15 residues. The CDR3 nucleotides are TGTGCCAGCAGCACGAGGTGGGGGCTCGCTCAGCCCCAGCATTTT. This encodes CASSTRWGLAQPQHF.

The chain is built from TRBV29-1 and TRBJ2-3; no reliable D call. The CDR3 spans 13 residues. V was shortened by 1 base and J by 3 bases, with 8 bases between the two germline ends. CDR1 and CDR2 from the germline V gene are SQVTM and ANQGSEA. DNA of the CDR3: TGCAGCGTTGAAGCCTCCCGGACAGATACGCAGTATTTT. Translating gives CSVEASRTDTQYF.

V usage is TRBV7-9 and J usage is TRBJ2-3, with a possible D match to TRBD2 (5 bases). There are 17 residues in the CDR3. Trimming removed 4 bases at V and 1 base at J, with 18 bases between. From germline, CDR1 is SEHNR and CDR2 FQNEAQ (reference sequence). The CDR3 here is CASSSAAGPLRTDTQYF. The CDR3 region has the DNA TGTGCCAGCAGCTCAGCTGCGGGTCCTTTACGCACAGATACGCAGTATTTT. Full variable domain (rest looked up from reference TRBV7-9 and TRBJ2-3): DTGVSQNPRHKITKRGQNVTFRCDPISEHNRLYWYRQTLGQGPEFLTYFQNEAQLEKSRLLSDRFSAERPKGSFSTLEIQRTEQGDSAMYLCASSSAAGPLRTDTQYFGPGTRLTVL.

This clone was counted only a few times. The gene calls are TRBV7-6 and TRBJ1-2, with TRBD1 as a possible D gene (5 bases). This CDR3 is 15 amino acids long. V was clipped by 1 base and J by 6 bases, with 15 bases between them. CDR1 SGHVS and CDR2 FNYEAQ come from the germline V gene. Written as DNA, the CDR3 is TGTGCCAGCAGCTTAGGTCCCGGCAGGGAGGATGGCTACACCTTC. This encodes CASSLGPGREDGYTF.